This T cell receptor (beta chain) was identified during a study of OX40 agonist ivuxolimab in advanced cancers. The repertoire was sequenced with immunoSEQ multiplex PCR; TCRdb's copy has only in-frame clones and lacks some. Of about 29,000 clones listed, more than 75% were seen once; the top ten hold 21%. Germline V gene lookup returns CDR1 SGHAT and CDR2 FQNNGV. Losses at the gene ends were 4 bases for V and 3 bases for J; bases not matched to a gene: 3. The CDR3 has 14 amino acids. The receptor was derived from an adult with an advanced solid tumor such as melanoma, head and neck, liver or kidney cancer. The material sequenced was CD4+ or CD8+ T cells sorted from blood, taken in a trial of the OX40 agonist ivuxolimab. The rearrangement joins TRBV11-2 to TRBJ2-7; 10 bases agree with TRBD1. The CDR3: CASSSTGGGYEQYF. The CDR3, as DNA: TGTGCCAGCAGCTCGACAGGGGGCGGCTACGAGCAGTACTTC.